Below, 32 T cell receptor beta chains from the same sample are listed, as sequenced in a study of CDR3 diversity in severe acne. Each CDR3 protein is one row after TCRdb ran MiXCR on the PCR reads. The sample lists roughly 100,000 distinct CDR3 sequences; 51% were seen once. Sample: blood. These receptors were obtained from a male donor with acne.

For the CDR3, the DNA is TGTGCCAGTATTTCCGGGAACTACGAGCAGTACTTC. Its translation is CASISGNYEQYF. The rearrangement joins TRBV19 to TRBJ2-7; possibly TRBD2 for D (5 bases). The CDR3 is 12 amino acids. Trimming pared 7 bases from V and 3 bases from J, leaving 10 bases between. Per germline, CDR1 LNHDA and CDR2 SQIVND (reference sequence).

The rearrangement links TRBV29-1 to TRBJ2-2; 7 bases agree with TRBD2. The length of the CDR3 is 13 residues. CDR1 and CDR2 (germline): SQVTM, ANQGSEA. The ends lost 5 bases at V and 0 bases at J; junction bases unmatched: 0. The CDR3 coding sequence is TGCAGCGTTCGGGAGGCGAACACCGGGGAGCTGTTTTTT. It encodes CSVREANTGELFF.

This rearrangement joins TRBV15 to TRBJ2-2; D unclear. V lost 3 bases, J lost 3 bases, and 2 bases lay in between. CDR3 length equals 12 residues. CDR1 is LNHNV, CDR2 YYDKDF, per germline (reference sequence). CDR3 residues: CATSRDTGELFF. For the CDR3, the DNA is TGTGCCACCAGCAGGGACACCGGGGAGCTGTTTTTT.

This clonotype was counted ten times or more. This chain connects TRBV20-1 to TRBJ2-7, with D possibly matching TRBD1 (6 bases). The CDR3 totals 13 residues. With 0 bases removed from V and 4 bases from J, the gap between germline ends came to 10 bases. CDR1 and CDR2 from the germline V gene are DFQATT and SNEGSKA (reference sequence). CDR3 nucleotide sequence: TGCAGTGCTAGAGAGGTAGGGGGATACGAGCAGTACGTC. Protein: CSAREVGGYEQYV.

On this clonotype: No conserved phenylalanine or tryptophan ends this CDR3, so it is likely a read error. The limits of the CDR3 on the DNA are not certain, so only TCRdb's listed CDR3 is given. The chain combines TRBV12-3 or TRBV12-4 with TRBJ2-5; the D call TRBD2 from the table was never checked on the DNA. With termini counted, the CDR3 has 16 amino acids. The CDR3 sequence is CASSLVGSNSPLHFGN.

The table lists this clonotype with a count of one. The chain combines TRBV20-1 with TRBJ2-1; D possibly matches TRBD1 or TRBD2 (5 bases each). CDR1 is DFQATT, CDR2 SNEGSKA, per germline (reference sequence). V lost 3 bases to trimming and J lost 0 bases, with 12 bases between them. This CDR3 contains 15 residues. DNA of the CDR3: TGCAGTGCTAGCAGAGGGGCGAGCTCCTACAATGAGCAGTTCTTC. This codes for CSASRGASSYNEQFF.

CDR3 nucleotide sequence: TGTGCCAGCAGTGAAACCCTTAGGACTAGCGGGTTGAACACCGGGGAGCTGTTTTTT. Translation gives CASSETLRTSGLNTGELFF. The J gene is TRBJ2-2, the V gene TRBV2; TRBD2 agrees at 11 bases. The V and J ends lost 2 bases and 1 base, in that order; junction bases with no gene match: 9. The CDR3 totals 19 residues. Germline V gene data show CDR1 as SNHLY and CDR2 as FYNNEI.

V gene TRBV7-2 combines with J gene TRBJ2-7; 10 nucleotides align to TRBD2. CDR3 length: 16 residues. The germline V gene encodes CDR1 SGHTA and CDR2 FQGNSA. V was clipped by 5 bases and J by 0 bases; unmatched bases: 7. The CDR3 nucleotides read TGTGCCAGCAGCCAAGTAGCGGGAGGTAGCTCCTACGAGCAGTACTTC. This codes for CASSQVAGGSSYEQYF.

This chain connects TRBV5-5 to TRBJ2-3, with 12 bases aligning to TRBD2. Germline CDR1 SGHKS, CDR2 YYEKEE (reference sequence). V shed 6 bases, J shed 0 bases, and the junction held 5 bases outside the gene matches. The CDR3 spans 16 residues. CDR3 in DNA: TGTGCCAGCATAATTGGGACTAGCGGGAGCACAGATACGCAGTATTTT. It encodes CASIIGTSGSTDTQYF.

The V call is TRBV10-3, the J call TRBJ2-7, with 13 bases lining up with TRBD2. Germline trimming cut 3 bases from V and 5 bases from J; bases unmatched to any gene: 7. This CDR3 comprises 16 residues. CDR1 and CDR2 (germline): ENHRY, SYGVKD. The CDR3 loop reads CAISERTSGSWNEQYF. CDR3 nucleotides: TGTGCCATCAGTGAAAGGACTAGCGGGAGCTGGAACGAGCAGTACTTC.

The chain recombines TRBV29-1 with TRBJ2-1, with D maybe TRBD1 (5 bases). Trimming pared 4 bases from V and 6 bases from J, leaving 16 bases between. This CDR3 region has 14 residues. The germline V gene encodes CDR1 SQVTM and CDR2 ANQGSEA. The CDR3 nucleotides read TGCAGCGTTGTCCCCTTGGGGCAGATCAATGAGCAGTTCTTC. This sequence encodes CSVVPLGQINEQFF.

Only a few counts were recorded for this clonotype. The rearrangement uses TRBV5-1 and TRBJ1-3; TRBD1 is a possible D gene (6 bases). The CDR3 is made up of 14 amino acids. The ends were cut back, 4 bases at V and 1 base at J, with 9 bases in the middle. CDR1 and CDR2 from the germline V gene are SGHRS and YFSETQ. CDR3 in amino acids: CASSRGASGNTIYF. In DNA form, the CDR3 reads TGCGCCAGCAGCCGGGGGGCATCTGGAAACACCATATATTTT.

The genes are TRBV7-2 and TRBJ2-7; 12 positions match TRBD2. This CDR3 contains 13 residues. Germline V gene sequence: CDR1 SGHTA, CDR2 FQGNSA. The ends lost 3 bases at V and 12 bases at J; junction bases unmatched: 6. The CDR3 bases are TGTGCCAGCAGCTTCAGACTAGCGGGAGAACGGTACTTC. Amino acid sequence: CASSFRLAGERYF. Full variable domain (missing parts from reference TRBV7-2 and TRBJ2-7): GAGVSQSPSNKVTEKGKDVELRCDPISGHTALYWYRQSLGQGLEFLIYFQGNSAPDKSGLPSDRFSAERTGGSVSTLTIQRTQQEDSAVYLCASSFRLAGERYFGPGTRLTVT.

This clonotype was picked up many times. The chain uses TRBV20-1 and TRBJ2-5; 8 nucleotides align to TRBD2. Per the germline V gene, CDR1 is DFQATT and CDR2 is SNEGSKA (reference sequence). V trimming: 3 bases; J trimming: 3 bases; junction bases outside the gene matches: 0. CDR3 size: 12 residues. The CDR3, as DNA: TGCAGTGCTAGCGGGAGGGAAGAGACCCAGTACTTC. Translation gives CSASGREETQYF.

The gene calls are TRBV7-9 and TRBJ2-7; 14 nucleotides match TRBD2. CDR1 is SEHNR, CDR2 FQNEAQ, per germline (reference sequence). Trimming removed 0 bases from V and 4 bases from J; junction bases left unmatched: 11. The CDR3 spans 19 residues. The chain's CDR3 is CASSLAVSTSGRGVYEQYF. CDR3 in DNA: TGTGCCAGCAGCTTAGCCGTGTCGACTAGCGGGAGGGGCGTATACGAGCAGTACTTC.

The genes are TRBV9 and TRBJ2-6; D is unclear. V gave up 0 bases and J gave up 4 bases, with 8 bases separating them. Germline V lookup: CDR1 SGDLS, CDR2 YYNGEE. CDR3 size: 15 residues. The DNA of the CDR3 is TGTGCCAGCAGCGTAGCTACGTCAGGGGCCAACGTCCTGACTTTC. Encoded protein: CASSVATSGANVLTF.

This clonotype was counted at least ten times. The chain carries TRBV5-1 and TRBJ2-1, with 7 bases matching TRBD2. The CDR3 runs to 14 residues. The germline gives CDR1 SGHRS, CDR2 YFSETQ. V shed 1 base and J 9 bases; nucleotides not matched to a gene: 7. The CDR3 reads CASSLFAGVGEQFF. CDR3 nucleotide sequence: TGCGCCAGCAGCTTGTTTGCGGGAGTCGGTGAGCAGTTCTTC.

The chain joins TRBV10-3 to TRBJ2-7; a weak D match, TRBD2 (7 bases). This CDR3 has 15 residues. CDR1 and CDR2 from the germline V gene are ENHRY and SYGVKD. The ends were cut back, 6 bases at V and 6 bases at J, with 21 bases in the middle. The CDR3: CAISPRGGLGVEQYF. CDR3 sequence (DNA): TGTGCCATCAGCCCCAGGGGAGGGCTCGGGGTCGAGCAGTACTTC.

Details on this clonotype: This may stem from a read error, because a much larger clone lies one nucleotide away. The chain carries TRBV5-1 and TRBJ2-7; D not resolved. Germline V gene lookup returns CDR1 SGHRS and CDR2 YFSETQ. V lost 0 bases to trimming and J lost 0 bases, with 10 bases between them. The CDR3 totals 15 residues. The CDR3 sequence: CASSLAVSLSYEQYF. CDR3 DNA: TGCGCCAGCAGCTTGGCGGTTTCTCTCTCCTACGAGCAGTACTTC.

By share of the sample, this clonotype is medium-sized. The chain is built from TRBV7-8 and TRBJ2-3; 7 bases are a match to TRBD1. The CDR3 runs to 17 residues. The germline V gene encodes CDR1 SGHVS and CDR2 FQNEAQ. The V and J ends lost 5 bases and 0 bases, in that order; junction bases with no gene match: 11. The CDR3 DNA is TGTGCCAGCAGCATCACCACCGGACAGGCCAGCACAGATACGCAGTATTTT. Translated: CASSITTGQASTDTQYF.

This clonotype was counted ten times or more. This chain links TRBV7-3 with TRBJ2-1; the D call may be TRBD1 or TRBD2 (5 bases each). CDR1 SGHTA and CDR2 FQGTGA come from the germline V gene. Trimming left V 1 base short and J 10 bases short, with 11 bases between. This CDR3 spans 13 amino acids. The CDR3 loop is CASSLRGRDEQFF. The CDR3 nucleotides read TGTGCCAGCAGCTTAAGAGGTAGGGACGAGCAGTTCTTC.

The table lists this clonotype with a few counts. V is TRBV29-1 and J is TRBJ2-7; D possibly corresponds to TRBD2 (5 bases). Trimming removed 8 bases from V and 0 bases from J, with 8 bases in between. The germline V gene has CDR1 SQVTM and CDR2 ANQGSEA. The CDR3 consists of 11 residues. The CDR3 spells CSCGSSYEQYF. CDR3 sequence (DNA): TGCAGCTGTGGGAGCTCCTACGAGCAGTACTTC.

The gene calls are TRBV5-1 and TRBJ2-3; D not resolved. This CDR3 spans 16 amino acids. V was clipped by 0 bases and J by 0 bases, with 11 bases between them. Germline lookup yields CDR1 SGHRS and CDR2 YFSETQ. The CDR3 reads CASSLEPGPSTDTQYF. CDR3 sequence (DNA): TGCGCCAGCAGCTTGGAGCCAGGCCCTAGCACAGATACGCAGTATTTT. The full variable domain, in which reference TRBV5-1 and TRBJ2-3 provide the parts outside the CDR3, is KAGVTQTPRYLIKTRGQQVTLSCSPISGHRSVSWYQQTPGQGLQFLFEYFSETQRNKGNFPGRFSGRQFSNSRSEMNVSTLELGDSALYLCASSLEPGPSTDTQYFGPGTRLTVL.

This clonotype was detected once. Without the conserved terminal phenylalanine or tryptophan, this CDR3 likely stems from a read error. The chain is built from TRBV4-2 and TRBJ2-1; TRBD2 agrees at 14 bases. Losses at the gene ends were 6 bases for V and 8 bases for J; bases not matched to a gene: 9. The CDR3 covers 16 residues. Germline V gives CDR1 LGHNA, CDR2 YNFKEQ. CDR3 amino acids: CASSITGTSGSDEQFS. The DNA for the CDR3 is TGTGCCAGCAGTATAACCGGGACTAGCGGGAGTGATGAGCAGTTCTCC.

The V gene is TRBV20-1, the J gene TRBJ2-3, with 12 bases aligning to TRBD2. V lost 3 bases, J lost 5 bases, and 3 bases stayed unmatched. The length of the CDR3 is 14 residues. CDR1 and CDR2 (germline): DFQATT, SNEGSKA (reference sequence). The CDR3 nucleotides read TGCAGTGCTAGTCCTAGCGGGAGGGTAGATACGCAGTATTTT. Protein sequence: CSASPSGRVDTQYF.

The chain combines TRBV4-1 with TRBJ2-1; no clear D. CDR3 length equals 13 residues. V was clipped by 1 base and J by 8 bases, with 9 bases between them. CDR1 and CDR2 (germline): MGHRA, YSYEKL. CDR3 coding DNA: TGCGCCAGCAGCCAAGTCCTGGATCATGAGCAGTTCTTC. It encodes CASSQVLDHEQFF.

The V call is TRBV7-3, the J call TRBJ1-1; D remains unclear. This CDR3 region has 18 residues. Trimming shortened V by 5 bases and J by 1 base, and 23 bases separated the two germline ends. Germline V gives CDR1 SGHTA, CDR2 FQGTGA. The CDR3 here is CASSKPGGFGPKNTEAFF. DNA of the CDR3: TGTGCCAGCAGCAAACCAGGAGGCTTCGGACCGAAGAACACTGAAGCTTTCTTT.

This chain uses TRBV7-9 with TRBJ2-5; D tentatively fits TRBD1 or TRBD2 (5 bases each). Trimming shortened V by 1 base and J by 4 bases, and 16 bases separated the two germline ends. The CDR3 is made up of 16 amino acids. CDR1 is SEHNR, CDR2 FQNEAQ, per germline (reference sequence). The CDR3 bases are TGTGCCAGCAGCTTAGTGGGGACGGGAACACGAGAGACCCAGTACTTC. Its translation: CASSLVGTGTRETQYF.

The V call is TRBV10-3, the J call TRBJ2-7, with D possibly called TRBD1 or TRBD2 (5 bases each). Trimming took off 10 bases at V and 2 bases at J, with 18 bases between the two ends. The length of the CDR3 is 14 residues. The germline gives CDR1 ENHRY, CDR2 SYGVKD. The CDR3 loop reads CASRLHGTTYEQYF. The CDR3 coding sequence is TGTGCCAGCAGACTTCACGGGACCACCTACGAGCAGTACTTC.

Here the CDR3 reads CASSQDRGRVGRNTIYF. The CDR3 DNA reads TGCGCCAGCAGCCAAGATAGAGGAAGGGTAGGGAGAAACACCATATATTTT. The V gene is TRBV4-3, the J gene TRBJ1-3; D not certain. The V and J ends lost 0 bases and 5 bases respectively, with 17 bases between them. CDR3 length: 17 residues. CDR1 and CDR2 from the germline V gene are LGHNA and YSLEER.

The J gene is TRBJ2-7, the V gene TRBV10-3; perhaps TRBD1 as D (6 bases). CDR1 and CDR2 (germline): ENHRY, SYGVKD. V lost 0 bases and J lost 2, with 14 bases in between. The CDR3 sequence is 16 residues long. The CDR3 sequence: CAISESQAGDTYEQYF. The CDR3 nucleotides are TGTGCCATCAGTGAGTCGCAGGCAGGGGATACCTACGAGCAGTACTTC.

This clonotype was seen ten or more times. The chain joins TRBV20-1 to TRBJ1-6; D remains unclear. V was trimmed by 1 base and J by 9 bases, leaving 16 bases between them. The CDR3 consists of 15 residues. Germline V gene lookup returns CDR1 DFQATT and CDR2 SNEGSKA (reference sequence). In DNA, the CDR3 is TGCAGTGCTAGAGTAAGTGAGGACCGCATTTCACCCCTCCACTTT. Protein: CSARVSEDRISPLHF.